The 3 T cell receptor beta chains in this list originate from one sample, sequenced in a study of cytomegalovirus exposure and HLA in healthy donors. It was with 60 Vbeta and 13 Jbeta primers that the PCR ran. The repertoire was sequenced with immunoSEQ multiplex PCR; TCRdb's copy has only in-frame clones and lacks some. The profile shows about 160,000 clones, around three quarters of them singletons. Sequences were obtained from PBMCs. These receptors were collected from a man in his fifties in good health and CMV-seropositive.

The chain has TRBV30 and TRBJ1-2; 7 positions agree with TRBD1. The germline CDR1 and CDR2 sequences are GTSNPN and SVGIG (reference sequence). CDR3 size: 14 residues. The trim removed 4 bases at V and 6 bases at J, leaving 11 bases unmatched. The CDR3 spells CAWTLIRTGDGYTF. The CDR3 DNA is TGTGCCTGGACCTTAATTAGAACAGGGGATGGCTACACCTTC.

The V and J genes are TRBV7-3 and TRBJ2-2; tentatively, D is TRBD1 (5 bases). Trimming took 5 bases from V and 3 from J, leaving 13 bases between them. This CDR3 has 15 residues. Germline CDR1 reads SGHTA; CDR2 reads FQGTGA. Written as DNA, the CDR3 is TGTGCCAGCAGCCCCGTTCAGGGTGACACCGGGGAGCTGTTTTTT. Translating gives CASSPVQGDTGELFF.

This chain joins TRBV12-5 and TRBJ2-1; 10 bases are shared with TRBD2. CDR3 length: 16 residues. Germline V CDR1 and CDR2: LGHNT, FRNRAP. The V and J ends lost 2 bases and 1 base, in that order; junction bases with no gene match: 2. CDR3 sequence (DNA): TGTGCTAGTGGTTTGCCTAGCGGGGGTTCCTACAATGAGCAGTTCTTC. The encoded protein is CASGLPSGGSYNEQFF.